The 32 T cell receptor beta chains below were found in one sample sequenced in a study of T cells in Graves' hyperthyroidism and ophthalmopathy. Regions amplified from RNA transcripts were the TCR beta CDR3 regions. HTBI primers were employed in a first-round RT-PCR of the TCR CDR3. TCRdb redid the calling of the multiplex PCR reads with MiXCR, one entry per CDR3 protein. The repertoire consists of some 300,000 distinct CDR3 sequences, with approximately 18% occurring once and the leading ten covering under 45%. Sequenced input: blood. The receptors here all came from a man in his fifties with Graves' ophthalmopathy.

This clonotype was found a few times. Likely a read error: the CDR3 ends without its conserved phenylalanine or tryptophan. This rearrangement joins TRBV6-1 to TRBJ1-2; D may be TRBD1 (5 bases). The CDR3 is 14 amino acids. Germline values: CDR1 MNHNS, CDR2 SASEGT. The V and J ends lost 4 bases and 6 bases respectively, with 15 bases between them. The CDR3 sequence is CASSARTARDGYTL. The CDR3 DNA follows: TGTGCCAGCAGTGCCCGAACCGCCAGGGATGGCTACACCCTC.

This clonotype was detected a few times. The chain carries TRBV7-8 and TRBJ1-2; TRBD1 aligns across 7 bases. The ends lost 0 bases at V and 5 bases at J; junction bases unmatched: 3. There are 14 residues in the CDR3. Per germline, CDR1 SGHVS and CDR2 FQNEAQ. The DNA of the CDR3 is TGTGCCAGCAGCTTAGCGGCAGGGGGATATGGCTACACCTTC. Translation gives CASSLAAGGYGYTF.

This clonotype was seen a handful of times. V gene TRBV2 combines with J gene TRBJ1-5, with 8 positions matching TRBD1. The CDR3 contains 15 residues. The V gene's germline CDR1 is SNHLY and CDR2 FYNNEI. The junction had 3 bases not matched to a gene; V was cut back by 3 bases and J by 2 bases. CDR3: CASSEWGQGNQPQHF. The CDR3, as DNA: TGTGCCAGCAGTGAGTGGGGACAGGGCAATCAGCCCCAGCATTTT. The whole variable domain, remainder taken from reference TRBV2 and TRBJ1-5, is EPEVTQTPSHQVTQMGQEVILRCVPISNHLYFYWYRQILGQKVEFLVSFYNNEISEKSEIFDDQFSVERPDGSNFTLKIRSTKLEDSAMYFCASSEWGQGNQPQHFGDGTRLSIL.

In its sample, this clonotype was seen a few times. The rearrangement links TRBV30 to TRBJ2-2, with 10 bases aligning to TRBD1. The CDR3 length is 12 residues. V trimming: 8 bases; J trimming: 5 bases; junction bases outside the gene matches: 2. Germline loops: CDR1 GTSNPN, CDR2 SVGIG (reference sequence). CDR3 amino acids: CAGTGATGELFF. CDR3 coding DNA: TGTGCCGGGACAGGGGCTACCGGGGAGCTGTTTTTT.

The rearrangement links TRBV19 to TRBJ2-7, with 9 bases aligning to TRBD1. The J segment lost 7 bases and the V segment lost 6 bases, leaving 7 bases of the junction unmatched. Germline lookup yields CDR1 LNHDA and CDR2 SQIVND (reference sequence). This CDR3 is built from 13 residues. CDR3 in DNA: TGTGCCAGTAGCCCCGGGACAGGGCGAGAGCAGTACTTC. Amino acid sequence: CASSPGTGREQYF.

The gene calls are TRBV6-1 and TRBJ2-7; D may be TRBD2 (5 bases). V lost 6 bases to trimming and J lost 4 bases, with 16 bases between them. The CDR3 has 14 residues. Germline V gives CDR1 MNHNS, CDR2 SASEGT. CDR3 DNA sequence: TGTGCCAGCAGCCCCTCACTAGTTCTATACGAGCAGTACTTC. The encoded protein is CASSPSLVLYEQYF.

V is TRBV7-9 and J is TRBJ2-7, with D possibly being TRBD2 (6 bases). The CDR3 is 15 residues long. Germline values: CDR1 SEHNR, CDR2 FQNEAQ (reference sequence). Trimming took 5 bases from V and 4 from J, leaving 18 bases between them. The CDR3 region is CASSPTGTGVYEQYF. Written as DNA, the CDR3 is TGTGCCAGCAGCCCAACCGGGACGGGAGTTTACGAGCAGTACTTC.

This clonotype was counted many times. This chain uses TRBV30 with TRBJ2-1; no clear D gene. V was clipped by 4 bases and J by 11 bases, with 12 bases between them. This CDR3 contains 11 residues. CDR1 GTSNPN and CDR2 SVGIG come from the germline V gene (reference sequence). The CDR3 DNA is TGTGCCTGGACCCCCCGATCCCAGCAGTTCTTC. This encodes CAWTPRSQQFF.

This clonotype was picked up a small number of times. The chain recombines TRBV6-1 with TRBJ2-1, with 8 bases fitting TRBD2. The V gene end was trimmed by 7 bases and the J gene end by 9 bases; junction bases not matched to a gene: 5. Germline CDR1 and CDR2: MNHNS and SASEGT. The CDR3 totals 12 residues. The CDR3 sequence is CASTAGVSEQFF. The CDR3, as DNA: TGTGCCAGCACAGCGGGAGTCAGTGAGCAGTTCTTC.

This clonotype was observed a handful of times. V and J are TRBV6-1 and TRBJ2-3; the match to TRBD2 covers 8 bases. V dropped 5 bases and J dropped 0; count of bases not matched to a gene: 7. CDR1 is MNHNS, CDR2 SASEGT, per germline. This CDR3 is built from 16 residues. CDR3 protein: CASSHLTSESTDTQYF. Here the CDR3 DNA reads TGTGCCAGCAGTCACCTGACTAGCGAGAGCACAGATACGCAGTATTTT.

This clonotype occurred many times. V usage is TRBV11-2 and J usage is TRBJ1-4, with D possibly TRBD1 on 5 matching bases. The germline V and J ends were trimmed by 1 base and 1 base, with 7 bases remaining between them. In germline, CDR1 is SGHAT, CDR2 FQNNGV. The CDR3 contains 15 residues. The CDR3: CASSLVGGTNEKLFF. The CDR3 DNA reads as TGTGCCAGCAGCTTAGTGGGGGGAACTAATGAAAAACTGTTTTTT.

Many counts were recorded for this clonotype. This chain links TRBV13 with TRBJ2-7, with 9 bases that match TRBD1. Losses at the gene ends were 7 bases for V and 3 bases for J; bases not matched to a gene: 7. This CDR3 contains 14 residues. In germline, CDR1 is PRHDT, CDR2 FYEKMQ (reference sequence). The CDR3 reads CASNLLGQGYEQYF. The CDR3, as DNA: TGTGCCAGCAATCTACTGGGACAGGGCTACGAGCAGTACTTC.

This clonotype was seen a handful of times. The chain links TRBV27 to TRBJ2-6; D gene uncertain. The CDR3 sequence is 16 residues long. The V gene lost 3 bases and the J gene lost 2 bases, with 11 bases spanning the gap. CDR1 is MNHEY and CDR2 is SMNVEV in the germline V gene (reference sequence). The CDR3, as DNA: TGTGCCAGCAGTTTCTGGACCCCCACTGGGGCCAACGTCCTGACTTTC. Protein: CASSFWTPTGANVLTF.

V and J are TRBV5-1 and TRBJ2-5; D is perhaps TRBD1 or TRBD2 (5 bases each). The CDR3 covers 14 residues. CDR1 is SGHRS, CDR2 YFSETQ, per germline. Trimming stripped 3 bases from V and 3 bases from J, with 12 bases between. The CDR3 DNA is TGCGCCAGCAGCTACCAGGGAGCGGAAGAGACCCAGTACTTC. Its protein is CASSYQGAEETQYF.

V is TRBV27 and J is TRBJ2-6, with a tentative D call TRBD1 (5 bases). This CDR3 spans 16 amino acids. Trimming took off 3 bases at V and 0 bases at J, with 9 bases between the two ends. Germline V gene lookup returns CDR1 MNHEY and CDR2 SMNVEV (reference sequence). The CDR3 DNA sequence: TGTGCCAGCAGTTTCCCACAGGCCTCTGGGGCCAACGTCCTGACTTTC. Its translation: CASSFPQASGANVLTF.

The chain's CDR3 is CATSTRTERRTEAFF. The CDR3 bases are TGTGCCACCAGCACTCGGACAGAAAGAAGGACTGAAGCTTTCTTT. The gene calls are TRBV15 and TRBJ1-1; tentative D call: TRBD1 (6 bases). V was pared by 4 bases and J by 5 bases, with 17 bases between. In germline, CDR1 is LNHNV, CDR2 YYDKDF (reference sequence). The CDR3 is 15 residues long.

In this sample, this clonotype turned up many times. CDR3 sequence (DNA): TGTGCCAGCAGCCCTCGATTATGGCTGATCAACACTGAAGCTTTCTTT. Its translation: CASSPRLWLINTEAFF. V is TRBV3-1 and J is TRBJ1-1; D is ambiguous. CDR1 is LGHDT, CDR2 YNNKEL, per germline (reference sequence). The CDR3 extends over 16 amino acids. Trimming removed 4 bases from V and 2 bases from J, with 17 bases in between.

The gene calls are TRBV6-1 and TRBJ2-2; no clear D. The CDR3 has 18 amino acids. Germline V gene data show CDR1 as MNHNS and CDR2 as SASEGT. The V and J ends lost 6 bases and 6 bases respectively, with 26 bases between them. CDR3 protein: CASRPHLSETLTSGELFF. CDR3 DNA: TGTGCCAGCAGACCCCACTTATCGGAGACACTTACGTCCGGGGAGCTGTTTTTT.

In this sample, this clonotype turned up a few times. J is TRBJ2-2 and V is TRBV3-1; 8 bases match TRBD2. The germline CDR1 and CDR2 sequences are LGHDT and YNNKEL (reference sequence). The CDR3 covers 16 residues. V lost 0 bases to trimming and J lost 4 bases; unmatched junction nucleotides: 4. The CDR3, as DNA: TGTGCCAGCAGCCAAGATCTAACTAGCGGCACCGGGGAGCTGTTTTTT. This sequence encodes CASSQDLTSGTGELFF.

V usage is TRBV3-1 and J usage is TRBJ2-1, with TRBD2 matching over 16 bases. The V segment lost 0 bases and the J segment 6 bases; nucleotides outside the gene matches: 5. CDR1 LGHDT and CDR2 YNNKEL come from the germline V gene (reference sequence). The CDR3 loop spans 18 amino acids. The CDR3 DNA reads as TGTGCCAGCAGCCAAGATCGGGGACTAGCGGGAGGGGGCAATGAGCAGTTCTTC. This sequence encodes CASSQDRGLAGGGNEQFF.

This chain connects TRBV11-2 to TRBJ1-6; D is perhaps TRBD1 (5 bases). Germline assignment: CDR1 SGHAT and CDR2 FQNNGV. CDR3 length equals 15 residues. Trimming left V 0 bases short and J 7 bases short, with 10 bases between. The CDR3 region has the DNA TGTGCCAGCAGCTTAGACAGGGCTAAGAATTCACCCCTCCACTTT. Translation: CASSLDRAKNSPLHF.

This chain uses TRBV7-9 with TRBJ1-4, with D hard to call. The CDR3 is made up of 14 amino acids. The V and J ends lost 5 bases and 10 bases respectively, with 17 bases between them. The V gene's germline CDR1 is SEHNR and CDR2 FQNEAQ (reference sequence). The DNA for the CDR3 is TGTGCCAGCAGCCCCGAAAGCGGAAAAGGAAAACTGTTTTTT. Translating it yields CASSPESGKGKLFF.

This clonotype was found a few times. This sequence joins TRBV6-1 and TRBJ2-1; possibly TRBD1 for D (6 bases). Germline CDR1 reads MNHNS; CDR2 reads SASEGT. This CDR3 spans 13 amino acids. Trimming shortened V by 6 bases and J by 5 bases, and 11 bases separated the two germline ends. CDR3 sequence: CASSQDRNNEQFF. The DNA for the CDR3 is TGTGCCAGCAGCCAGGACAGAAACAATGAGCAGTTCTTC.

The chain is built from TRBV20-1 and TRBJ2-5; no firm D call. This CDR3 is 10 amino acids long. V was cut by 8 bases and J by 2 bases, with 6 bases left in between. From germline, CDR1 is DFQATT and CDR2 SNEGSKA (reference sequence). CDR3 loop: CSTQQETQYF. CDR3 DNA: TGCAGTACCCAACAAGAGACCCAGTACTTC.

This clonotype has ten or more counts. This rearrangement joins TRBV29-1 to TRBJ1-2; 8 nucleotides agree with TRBD1. J gave up 4 bases and V 7 bases, and 8 bases lay outside the gene matches. The germline V gene has CDR1 SQVTM and CDR2 ANQGSEA. The CDR3 has 13 residues. The CDR3 DNA reads as TGCAGCGCCGAAGGACAGGGCGGCTATGGCTACACCTTC. Its translation: CSAEGQGGYGYTF.

The chain links TRBV29-1 to TRBJ2-3; D is perhaps TRBD1 or TRBD2 (5 bases each). Deletions cut 6 bases from V and 2 bases from J, with 15 bases between. This CDR3 is 14 amino acids long. The germline CDR1 and CDR2 sequences are SQVTM and ANQGSEA. The DNA of the CDR3 is TGCAGCGTCCCCGTGAGGGGCAACACAGATACGCAGTATTTT. Translating gives CSVPVRGNTDTQYF.

This clonotype was recorded at least ten times. The chain uses TRBV28 and TRBJ1-5, with 11 bases aligning to TRBD1. This CDR3 has 15 residues. Germline CDR1 and CDR2: MDHEN and SYDVKM. Trimming removed 3 bases from V and 7 bases from J; junction bases left unmatched: 5. The chain's CDR3 is CASSFRTGGRQPQHF. DNA for the CDR3: TGTGCCAGCAGTTTTAGGACAGGGGGCAGACAGCCCCAGCATTTT.

This clonotype was observed at least ten times. The J gene is TRBJ2-7, the V gene TRBV7-8; D uncertain. The CDR3 covers 15 residues. V lost 1 base to trimming and J lost 3 bases, with 13 bases between them. The V gene's germline CDR1 is SGHVS and CDR2 FQNEAQ. The CDR3, as DNA: TGTGCCAGCAGCTTAGTTCCAGGAACCCACTACGAGCAGTACTTC. Translation: CASSLVPGTHYEQYF.

This clonotype has more than one count but fewer than ten. This sequence joins TRBV11-2 and TRBJ2-5, with D tentatively TRBD1 (5 bases). V lost 6 bases, J lost 2 bases, and 16 bases lay in between. Germline loops: CDR1 SGHAT, CDR2 FQNNGV. The length of the CDR3 is 15 residues. The CDR3 nucleotides are TGTGCCAGCAGGCGACAGAACGAAAAGCAAGAGACCCAGTACTTC. It specifies CASRRQNEKQETQYF. Based on the CDR3 plus reference TRBV11-2 and TRBJ2-5, the full variable domain is EAGVAQSPRYKIIEKRQSVAFWCNPISGHATLYWYQQILGQGPKLLIQFQNNGVVDDSQLPKDRFSAERLKGVDSTLKIQPAKLEDSAVYLCASRRQNEKQETQYFGPGTRLLVL.

Many counts were recorded for this clonotype. This sequence joins TRBV2 and TRBJ2-1, with 7 positions matching TRBD1. J lost 7 bases, V lost 6 bases, and 3 bases had no gene match. The length of the CDR3 is 12 residues. Germline-derived CDR1 and CDR2 are SNHLY and FYNNEI. In nucleotides, the CDR3 is TGTGCCAGCAGCTCGACAGGGAATGAGCAGTTCTTC. Amino acids: CASSSTGNEQFF.

The chain couples TRBV20-1 to TRBJ1-1; D not resolved. V lost 6 bases and J 1 base, leaving 15 bases between the germline ends. The germline V gene has CDR1 DFQATT and CDR2 SNEGSKA (reference sequence). The CDR3 runs to 14 residues. CDR3 region: CSANPLGRNTEAFF. In DNA, the CDR3 is TGCAGTGCAAACCCCCTAGGCAGGAACACTGAAGCTTTCTTT.

The sample holds many counts of this clonotype. The chain joins TRBV11-2 to TRBJ2-5; D possibly corresponds to TRBD2 (5 bases). Germline V gives CDR1 SGHAT, CDR2 FQNNGV. CDR3 size: 13 residues. V lost 5 bases and J 4 bases, leaving 11 bases between the germline ends. This CDR3 reads CASSGSRRETQYF. The CDR3 nucleotides are TGTGCCAGCAGCGGGAGCCGGAGAGAGACCCAGTACTTC.